This TCR beta chain came from a study of blood T cell repertoires in COVID-19. Study-level information: Both acute and convalescent COVID-19 samples were obtained from the United States, Italy and Spain. In each case, the material was cDNA or gDNA derived from T cells, B-cell-depleted T cells, or PBMCs.

Germline V gene sequence: CDR1 LNHDA, CDR2 SQIVND (reference sequence). Trimming removed 0 bases from V and 7 bases from J; junction bases left unmatched: 15. The CDR3 extends over 18 amino acids. In the authors' methods: Reference gene primer amplification yielded estimated nucleated cell counts. Some clones are missing from TCRdb's copy, which holds only in-frame ones; the method was immunoSEQ multiplex PCR. The DNA gave D and trimming, while V, J and clone size come from that table. This sample has over 250,000 clones, with 80% to 90% found just once. The clonotype was recovered from a woman aged 50 to 60 who had recovered from COVID-19. The source material was peripheral blood. This chain connects TRBV19 to TRBJ1-1; the match to TRBD1 covers 9 bases. The CDR3 sequence is CASSIDFSGQGERNEAFF. The CDR3 DNA sequence: TGTGCCAGTAGTATAGATTTCTCGGGACAGGGAGAGAGGAATGAAGCTTTCTTT.